These T cell receptor beta chains were read from a single sample in a study of siplizumab effects on memory and regulatory T cells. TCRdb's copy holds only in-frame clones and misses some; the assay was immunoSEQ multiplex PCR. The table lists 85,000 to 90,000 clones, about nine tenths of them singletons. The sequencing input was CD4+ T cells sorted from blood. The receptor set was obtained from a human donor in good health. Each CDR3 is given with its conserved first and last residue. D genes are given only for firm matches. Clone size, where shown, is once, few, many, or a class for clones that have expanded.

J gene	D gene	clone size	V gene	CDR3 DNA	CDR3 protein
TRBJ2-2	TRBD1	NA	TRBV9	TGTGCCAGCAGCGTTACCGGGACAGCCACCGGGGAGCTGTTTTTT	CASSVTGTATGELFF
TRBJ2-7	TRBD2	NA	TRBV6-4	TGTGCCAGCTCGGAATGGAGAGGACTAGCGGACTTC	CASSEWRGLADF
TRBJ2-1	NA	NA	TRBV2	TGTGCCAGCAGGTATAGCGCGCTCAGACGGGATGAGCAGTTCTTC	CASRYSALRRDEQFF
TRBJ2-7	NA	NA	TRBV11-1	TGTGCCAGCAGCTTGAGGGTCAGGGATTCCTACGAGCAGTACTTC	CASSLRVRDSYEQYF
TRBJ1-5	NA	NA	TRBV6-1	TGTGCCAGCAGGAGGACAGAAAATCAGCCCCAGCATTTT	CASRRTENQPQHF
TRBJ2-7	NA	NA	TRBV6-1	TGTGCCAGCAGTGAAGCCCGCCTCTTGGGCTGGGGTCTTGGGAACGAGCAGTACTTC	CASSEARLLGWGLGNEQYF
TRBJ2-3	NA	NA	TRBV9	TGTGCCAGCAGCACGGGTGATACGCAGTATTTT	CASSTGDTQYF
TRBJ1-2	NA	NA	TRBV19	TGTGCCAGTAGTTTAGGGCAGGACGCCCGGGACTATGGCTACACCTTC	CASSLGQDARDYGYTF
TRBJ2-5	NA	NA	TRBV11-1	TGTGCCAGCAGCTTAGAGCCACGAACAAAAGAGACCCAGTACTTC	CASSLEPRTKETQYF
TRBJ2-1	NA	NA	TRBV28	TGTGCCAGCAGTTCATCAGGGGAAGGGGCCTCCTACAATGAGCAGTTCTTC	CASSSSGEGASYNEQFF
TRBJ2-7	TRBD1	NA	TRBV6-5	TGTGCCAGCAGGGACAGGGATTACGAGCAGTACTTC	CASRDRDYEQYF
TRBJ2-2	NA	NA	TRBV4-1	TGCGCCAGCAGTAGGGGGAACACCGGGGAGCTGTTTTTT	CASSRGNTGELFF
TRBJ1-1	NA	NA	TRBV19	TGTGCCAGTAGTAGAGCCATAAATAGGGAAGCTTTCTTT	CASSRAINREAFF
TRBJ1-4	NA	NA	TRBV19	TGTGCCAGTAGTAGCCGGGACACTGAAAAACTGTTTTTT	CASSSRDTEKLFF
TRBJ2-7	TRBD2	NA	TRBV7-2	TGTGCCAGCAGCTTTACGGGGGGGACCTACGAGCAGTACTTC	CASSFTGGTYEQYF
TRBJ1-2	TRBD1	NA	TRBV28	TGTGCCAGCAGTCAAGGACTACAGGGGATTTATGGCTACACCTTC	CASSQGLQGIYGYTF
TRBJ2-5	NA	once	TRBV4-1	TGCGCCAGCAGCCGTCAGGGGCGAGAGACCCAGTACTTC	CASSRQGRETQYF